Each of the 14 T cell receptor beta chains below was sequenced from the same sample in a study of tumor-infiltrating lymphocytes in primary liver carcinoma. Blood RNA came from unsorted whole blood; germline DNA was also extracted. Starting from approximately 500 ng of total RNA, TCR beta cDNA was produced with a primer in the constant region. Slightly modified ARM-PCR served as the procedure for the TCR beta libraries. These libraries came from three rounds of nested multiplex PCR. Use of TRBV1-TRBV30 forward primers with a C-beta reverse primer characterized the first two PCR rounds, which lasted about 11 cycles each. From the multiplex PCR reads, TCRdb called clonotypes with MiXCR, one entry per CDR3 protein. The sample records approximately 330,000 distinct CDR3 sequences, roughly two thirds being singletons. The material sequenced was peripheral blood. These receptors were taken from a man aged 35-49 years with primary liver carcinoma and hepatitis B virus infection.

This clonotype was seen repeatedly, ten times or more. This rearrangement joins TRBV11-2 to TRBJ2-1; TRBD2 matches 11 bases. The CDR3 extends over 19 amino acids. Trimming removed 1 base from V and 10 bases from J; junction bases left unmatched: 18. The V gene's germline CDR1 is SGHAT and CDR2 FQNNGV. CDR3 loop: CASSLVGTWIAGGRGEQFF. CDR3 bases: TGTGCCAGCAGCTTAGTGGGGACATGGATAGCGGGAGGGCGTGGGGAGCAGTTCTTC.

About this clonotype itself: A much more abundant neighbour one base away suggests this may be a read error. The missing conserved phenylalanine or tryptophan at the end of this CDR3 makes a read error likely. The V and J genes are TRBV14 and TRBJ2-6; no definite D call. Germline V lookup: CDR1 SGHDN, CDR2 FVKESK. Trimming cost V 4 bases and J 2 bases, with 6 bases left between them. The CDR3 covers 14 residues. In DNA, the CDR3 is TGTGCCAGCAGCCCTCTTGCTGGGGCCAACGTCCTGACTATC. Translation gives CASSPLAGANVLTI.

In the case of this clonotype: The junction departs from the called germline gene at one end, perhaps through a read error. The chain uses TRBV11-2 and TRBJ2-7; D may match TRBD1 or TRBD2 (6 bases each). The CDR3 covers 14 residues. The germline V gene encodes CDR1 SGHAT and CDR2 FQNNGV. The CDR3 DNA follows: TGTGCCGGCAGTCGAGGAGGGACACCCTACGAGCTGTACTTC. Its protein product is CAGSRGGTPYELYF.

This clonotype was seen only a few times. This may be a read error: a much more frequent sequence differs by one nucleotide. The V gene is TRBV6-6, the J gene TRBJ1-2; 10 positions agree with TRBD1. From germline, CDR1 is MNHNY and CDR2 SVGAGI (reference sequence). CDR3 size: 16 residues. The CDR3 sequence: CVSSYLGRDRGDGYTF. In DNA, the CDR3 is TGTGTCAGCAGTTACTTAGGTCGGGACAGGGGTGATGGCTACACCTTC.

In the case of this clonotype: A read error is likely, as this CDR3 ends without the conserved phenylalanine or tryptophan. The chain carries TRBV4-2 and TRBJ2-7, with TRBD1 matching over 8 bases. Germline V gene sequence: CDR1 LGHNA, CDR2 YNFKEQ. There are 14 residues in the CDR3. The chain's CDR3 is CASSQGQGDYEQYL. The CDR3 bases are TGCGCCAGCAGCCAAGGACAGGGTGACTACGAGCAGTACTTA.

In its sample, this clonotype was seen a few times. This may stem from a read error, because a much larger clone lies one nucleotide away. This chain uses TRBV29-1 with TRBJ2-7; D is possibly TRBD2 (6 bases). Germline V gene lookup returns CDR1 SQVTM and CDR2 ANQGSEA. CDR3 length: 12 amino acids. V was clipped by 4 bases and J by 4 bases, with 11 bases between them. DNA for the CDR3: TGCAGCGTTGGGGGCGGGGAGTACGAGCAGTACTTC. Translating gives CSVGGGEYEQYF.

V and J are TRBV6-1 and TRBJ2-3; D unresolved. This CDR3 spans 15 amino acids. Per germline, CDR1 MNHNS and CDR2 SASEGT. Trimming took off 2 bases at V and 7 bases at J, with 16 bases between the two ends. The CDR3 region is CASSELGLLGHTQYF. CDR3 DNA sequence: TGTGCCAGCAGTGAACTTGGGTTACTGGGTCATACGCAGTATTTT.

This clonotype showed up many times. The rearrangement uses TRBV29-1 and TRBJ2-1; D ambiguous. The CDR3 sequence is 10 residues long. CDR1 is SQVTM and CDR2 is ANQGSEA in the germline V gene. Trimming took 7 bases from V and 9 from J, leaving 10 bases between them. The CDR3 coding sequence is TGCAGCGCTGTCACTCCTGAGCAGTTCTTC. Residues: CSAVTPEQFF.

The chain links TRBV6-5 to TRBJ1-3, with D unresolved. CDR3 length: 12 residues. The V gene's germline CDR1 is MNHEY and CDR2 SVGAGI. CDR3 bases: TGTGATAGCAGTGGAGCTGGAAACACCATATATTTT. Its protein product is CDSSGAGNTIYF.

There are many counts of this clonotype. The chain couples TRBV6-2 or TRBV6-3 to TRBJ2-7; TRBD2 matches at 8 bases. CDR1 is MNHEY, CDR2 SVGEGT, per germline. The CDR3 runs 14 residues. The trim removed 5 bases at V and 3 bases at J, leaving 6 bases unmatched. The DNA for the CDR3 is TGTGCCAGCAGTGGGGAGCGGGAGTTCTACGAGCAGTACTTC. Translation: CASSGEREFYEQYF.

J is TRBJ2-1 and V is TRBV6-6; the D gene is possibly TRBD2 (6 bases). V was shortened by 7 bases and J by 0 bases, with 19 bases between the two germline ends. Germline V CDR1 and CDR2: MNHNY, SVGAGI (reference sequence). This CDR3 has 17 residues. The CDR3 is CASTKHSGRSSYNEQFF. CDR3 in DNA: TGTGCCAGCACCAAACATAGCGGCAGAAGCTCCTACAATGAGCAGTTCTTC.

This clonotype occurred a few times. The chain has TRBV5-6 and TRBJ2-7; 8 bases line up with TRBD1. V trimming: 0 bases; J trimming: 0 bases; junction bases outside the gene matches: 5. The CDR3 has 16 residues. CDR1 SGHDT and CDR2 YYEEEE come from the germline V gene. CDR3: CASSLVAQGDSYEQYF. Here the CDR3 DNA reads TGTGCCAGCAGCTTGGTTGCACAGGGGGACTCCTACGAGCAGTACTTC.

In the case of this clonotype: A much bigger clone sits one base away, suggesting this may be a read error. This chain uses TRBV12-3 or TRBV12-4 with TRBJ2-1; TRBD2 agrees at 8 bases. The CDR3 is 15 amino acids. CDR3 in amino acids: CVSSVGLGDYNEQFF. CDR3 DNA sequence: TGTGTCAGCAGCGTGGGACTAGGGGATTACAATGAGCAGTTCTTC.

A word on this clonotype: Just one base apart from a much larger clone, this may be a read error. The CDR3 DNA sequence: TGCAGTGCAGAGGGGACCGGGACAGGGGGCAGGAATCAGCCCCGGCATTTT. Translated, it gives CSAEGTGTGGRNQPRHF. This rearrangement joins TRBV20-1 to TRBJ1-5; 12 bases are a match to TRBD1. CDR1 DFQATT and CDR2 SNEGSKA come from the germline V gene (reference sequence). The CDR3 covers 17 residues.